The 13 T cell receptor beta chains reported below all come from one sample, sequenced in a study of technical replicates of blood from a few donors. Assay: immunoSEQ multiplex PCR; the TCRdb copy retains only in-frame clones and omits some. The data hold tens of thousands of clones, with 80% to 95% observed a single time. What was sequenced was PBMCs. The receptors were sampled from a human donor in good health. Some clones in this sample may be carry-over from other donors' samples.

This chain links TRBV4-3 with TRBJ2-2, with TRBD2 matching 7 bases. The germline V gene encodes CDR1 LGHNA and CDR2 YSLEER. J was trimmed by 5 bases and V by 3 bases; bases with no gene match: 9. This CDR3 region has 16 residues. As DNA, the CDR3 is TGCGCCAGCAGCCATTGGGGGGGAGATTATACCGGGGAGCTGTTTTTT. Its protein product is CASSHWGGDYTGELFF.

V is TRBV7-2 and J is TRBJ1-1, with a weak D call TRBD1 (5 bases). The CDR3 spans 13 residues. Germline V gene lookup returns CDR1 SGHTA and CDR2 FQGNSA. V lost 5 bases, J lost 1 base, and 8 bases lay in between. This CDR3 is CASSQRGNTEAFF. The CDR3 coding sequence is TGTGCCAGCAGCCAAAGGGGGAACACTGAAGCTTTCTTT.

V usage is TRBV7-6 and J usage is TRBJ2-7, with D possibly matching TRBD1 (7 bases). The length of the CDR3 is 16 residues. CDR1 is SGHVS and CDR2 is FNYEAQ in the germline V gene. Deletions cut 0 bases from V and 2 bases from J, with 14 bases between. For the CDR3, the DNA is TGTGCCAGCAGCTTAGCCGCGGGGACAGCCCCCTACGAGCAGTACTTC. Its protein is CASSLAAGTAPYEQYF.

This chain links TRBV7-8 with TRBJ2-7; no firm D call. V was clipped by 1 base and J by 2 bases, with 6 bases between them. Germline CDR1 and CDR2: SGHVS and FQNEAQ. The CDR3 extends over 13 amino acids. In DNA form, the CDR3 reads TGTGCCAGCAGCTTAGTCGACACCTACGAGCAGTACTTC. Protein sequence: CASSLVDTYEQYF.

The J gene is TRBJ2-1, the V gene TRBV7-6; 8 nucleotides align to TRBD2. The CDR3 sequence is 16 residues long. Germline loops: CDR1 SGHVS, CDR2 FNYEAQ. V lost 1 base, J lost 7 bases, and 9 bases stayed unmatched. The CDR3: CASSLDPGGPVNEQFF. CDR3 sequence (DNA): TGTGCCAGCAGCTTAGATCCGGGAGGGCCGGTAAATGAGCAGTTCTTC.

The chain couples TRBV15 to TRBJ2-7; D might be TRBD2 (5 bases). The CDR3 runs to 13 residues. V was shortened by 3 bases and J by 0 bases, with 6 bases between the two germline ends. The germline CDR1 and CDR2 sequences are LNHNV and YYDKDF (reference sequence). The chain's CDR3 is CATSRDFSYEQYF. CDR3 sequence (DNA): TGTGCCACCAGCAGGGACTTCTCCTACGAGCAGTACTTC.

The rearrangement uses TRBV4-3 and TRBJ1-2, with D possibly TRBD1 on 5 matching bases. Germline lookup yields CDR1 LGHNA and CDR2 YSLEER. This CDR3 has 14 amino acids. Trimming cost V 4 bases and J 3 bases, with 12 bases left between them. CDR3 sequence: CASSPSWGHYGYTF. CDR3 bases: TGCGCCAGCAGCCCCTCCTGGGGCCACTATGGCTACACCTTC.

The J gene is TRBJ2-7, the V gene TRBV27, with TRBD2 matching over 12 bases. In germline, CDR1 is MNHEY, CDR2 SMNVEV (reference sequence). The CDR3 runs 14 residues. The V and J ends lost 4 bases and 5 bases, in that order; junction bases with no gene match: 3. The CDR3 nucleotides read TGTGCCAGCAGTTCCAGGACTAGCGGGAACGAGCAGTACTTC. Encoded protein: CASSSRTSGNEQYF.

The chain uses TRBV4-2 and TRBJ2-3; D is ambiguous. The CDR3 is made up of 17 amino acids. Germline CDR1 and CDR2: LGHNA and YNFKEQ. V dropped 2 bases and J dropped 0 bases, with 15 bases sitting between them. In DNA form, the CDR3 reads TGTGCCAGCAGCCAAATCGAATTAGATACTAGCACAGATACGCAGTATTTT. This translates into CASSQIELDTSTDTQYF.

The chain couples TRBV7-8 to TRBJ2-1; 8 bases are a match to TRBD1. V trimming: 1 base; J trimming: 9 bases; junction bases outside the gene matches: 8. This CDR3 spans 15 amino acids. Germline-derived CDR1 and CDR2 are SGHVS and FQNEAQ. The CDR3 DNA sequence: TGTGCCAGCAGCTTAGTAATTCAGGGGGCTAGTGAGCAGTTCTTC. Amino acids: CASSLVIQGASEQFF.

The J gene is TRBJ2-5, the V gene TRBV7-3; the D gene is possibly TRBD1 (5 bases). The length of the CDR3 is 13 residues. The germline gives CDR1 SGHTA, CDR2 FQGTGA. The ends were cut back, 5 bases at V and 2 bases at J, with 9 bases in the middle. DNA for the CDR3: TGTGCCAGCAGCCTCCGACAGCAAGAGACCCAGTACTTC. It translates to CASSLRQQETQYF.

The J gene is TRBJ2-1, the V gene TRBV4-3; 8 bases line up with TRBD1. The germline gives CDR1 LGHNA, CDR2 YSLEER. CDR3 length: 16 residues. The trim removed 0 bases at V and 4 bases at J, leaving 5 bases unmatched. The CDR3 nucleotides are TGCGCCAGCAGCCAAGATTCCCGGACAGGGTACAATGAGCAGTTCTTC. It specifies CASSQDSRTGYNEQFF.

V is TRBV7-9 and J is TRBJ2-6, with D uncertain. Germline lookup yields CDR1 SEHNR and CDR2 FQNEAQ (reference sequence). Trimming removed 5 bases at V and 2 bases at J, with 13 bases between. The CDR3 length is 16 residues. Here the CDR3 reads CASSPQSVAGANVLTF. The DNA for the CDR3 is TGTGCCAGCAGCCCACAATCCGTGGCTGGGGCCAACGTCCTGACTTTC.